Below, one T cell receptor beta chain is given with its context. Its antigen is as yet unknown. The sample originates from a study of beta chain features in type 1 diabetes. Overall study: The patients were much like the healthy donors in age, gender and cell yields. Roughly 110,000,000 sorted cells were examined across all samples. Points from the study as a whole: A closer apparent resemblance between naive, central memory and Treg TCRB repertoires was seen in patients than in healthy donors. Across all four CD4+ subsets, people with type 1 diabetes showed modestly shorter TCRB CDR3s. Using cDNA template may skew counts toward highly expressing activated cells.

The sequenced template was cDNA made from the entire isolated RNA. The data were produced by immunoSEQ multiplex PCR, yet TCRdb's version contains in-frame clones alone and is incomplete. This sample has a few hundred thousand clones, with 16% found just once. Germline V gives CDR1 SGHRS, CDR2 YFSETQ. This CDR3 contains 15 residues. V shed 4 bases and J shed 1 base, with 11 bases lying between them. The specimen sequenced was naive CD4+ T cells from blood. This chain uses TRBV5-1 with TRBJ2-2; D is possibly TRBD1 (6 bases). The source is a man aged 30 to 45 with type 1 diabetes. The CDR3 is CASSPGTMNTGELFF. For the CDR3, the DNA is TGCGCCAGCAGCCCCGGGACAATGAACACCGGGGAGCTGTTTTTT.